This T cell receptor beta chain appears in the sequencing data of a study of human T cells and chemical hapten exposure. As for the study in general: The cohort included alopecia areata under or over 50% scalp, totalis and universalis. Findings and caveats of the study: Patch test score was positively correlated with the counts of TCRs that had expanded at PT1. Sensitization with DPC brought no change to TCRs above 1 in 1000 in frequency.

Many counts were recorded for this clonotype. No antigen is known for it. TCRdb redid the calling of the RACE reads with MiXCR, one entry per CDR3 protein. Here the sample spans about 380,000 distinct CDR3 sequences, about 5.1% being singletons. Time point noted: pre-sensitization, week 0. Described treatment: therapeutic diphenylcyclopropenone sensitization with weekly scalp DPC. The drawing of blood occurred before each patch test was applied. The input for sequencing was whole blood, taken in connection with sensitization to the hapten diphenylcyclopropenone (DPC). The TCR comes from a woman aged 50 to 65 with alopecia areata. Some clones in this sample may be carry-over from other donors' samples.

This CDR3 reads CASSVGQGANNQPQHF. CDR3 coding DNA: TGTGCCAGCAGCGTTGGACAGGGGGCGAATAATCAGCCCCAGCATTTT. V and J are TRBV12-3 or TRBV12-4 and TRBJ1-5, with 11 positions matching TRBD1. J was trimmed by 4 bases and V by 6 bases; bases with no gene match: 8. CDR3 length equals 16 residues.